This record concerns one T cell receptor beta chain sequence. This sample stems from a study of control samples from healthy donors and cancer patients. Unmatched junction bases numbered 8, after V lost 3 bases and J lost 8 bases. The length of the CDR3 is 14 residues. Looked up from germline, CDR1 is SGHTA and CDR2 is FQGNSA. Sequencing used immunoSEQ multiplex PCR; TCRdb keeps in-frame clones, though not all of them. Of 89,000 or so clones listed, about 87% are singletons. The TCR comes from a man aged 50 to 59 in good health. Sequences were obtained from blood. The chain joins TRBV7-2 to TRBJ1-1, with 8 nucleotides matching TRBD1. DNA of the CDR3: TGTGCCAGCAGCTTCCAGGGGGCGGGGGAAGAAGCTTTCTTT. Protein sequence: CASSFQGAGEEAFF.